The clone carrying this T cell receptor beta chain showed up just a few times. This specimen comes from a study of cytomegalovirus exposure and HLA in healthy donors. At the level of the study: An early release of data contained about 85 million unique TCRs, which came from HLA-typed donors.

This CDR3 is built from 16 residues. V was pared by 0 bases and J by 0 bases, with 10 bases between. Germline V gene sequence: CDR1 SGDLS, CDR2 YYNGEE. Use of 60 Vbeta and 13 Jbeta primers characterized the PCR. How the authors handled the data: In a later analysis, approximately 80 million unique TCR beta chains included roughly 11 million shared by two or more donors. The table came from immunoSEQ multiplex PCR; TCRdb's copy has only in-frame clones and leaves some out. That table supplies the V and J calls and clone size; D and trimming were determined from the DNA. The sample consists of fewer than 250,000 clones, around 81% of them appearing once.

The receptor comes from a man between 18 and 29 years old in good health and CMV-seronegative. This sequence joins TRBV9 and TRBJ2-1; D might be TRBD1 (6 bases). Material for sequencing was PBMCs. The CDR3 DNA is TGTGCCAGCAGCGTAGATAACAGGGACTCCTACAATGAGCAGTTCTTC. As protein: CASSVDNRDSYNEQFF.